This TCR beta chain was recovered during a study of cytotoxic CD8 clonotypes in ibrutinib-treated CLL. About this clone: Its antigen remains unknown.

Regarding the study as a whole: At baseline, clonality was higher than in age-matched healthy donors and correlated with CD8+ counts.

TCR beta libraries used roughly 1.9 micrograms of DNA from cryopreserved PBMCs. Deep sequencing aimed at 1 in 200,000 to 1 in 1 million T cells' resolution. Data came from immunoSEQ multiplex PCR; TCRdb stores just in-frame clones and leaves some out. The sample consists of around 200,000 clones, roughly 79% of them appearing once. This receptor was obtained from a human donor with chronic lymphocytic leukemia. The source material was PBMCs, sampled after 12 months of ibrutinib treatment.

The CDR3 here is CASSLRGTSGGPYQETQYF. The CDR3 region has the DNA TGTGCCAGCTCACTGAGAGGGACTAGCGGGGGGCCGTACCAAGAGACCCAGTACTTC. The gene calls are TRBV18 and TRBJ2-5; 15 nucleotides line up with TRBD2. The CDR3 runs 19 residues. Germline V gene lookup returns CDR1 KGHSH and CDR2 LQKENI. V lost 4 bases, J lost 0 bases, and 9 bases stayed unmatched.